These 20 T cell receptor beta chains were sequenced from one sample in a study of shared clonotypes between healthy human individuals. Repertoires were generated with immunoSEQ multiplex PCR, while TCRdb's copy carries only in-frame clones and drops some. The sample gives a few hundred thousand clones, under 80% of which show up once; more than 9.5% is in the top ten. Sample: memory CD4+ T cells sorted from blood. The subset denotes: CD45RA-negative fraction. Every receptor here comes from a man aged 30-40 years in good health.

The chain has TRBV5-1 and TRBJ2-5; D gene uncertain. Germline values: CDR1 SGHRS, CDR2 YFSETQ. CDR3 length: 12 amino acids. The germline V and J ends were trimmed by 4 bases and 0 bases, with 4 bases remaining between them. DNA of the CDR3: TGCGCCAGCAGCGTAGACCAAGAGACCCAGTACTTC. This gives the protein CASSVDQETQYF.

The V and J genes are TRBV7-2 and TRBJ2-1; unclear D gene. Germline CDR1 reads SGHTA; CDR2 reads FQGNSA. Trimming shortened V by 5 bases and J by 8 bases, and 10 bases separated the two germline ends. This CDR3 has 12 amino acids. CDR3 bases: TGTGCCAGCAGCCAATTTCGTTATGAGCAGTTCTTC. Translating gives CASSQFRYEQFF. The full variable domain, its missing parts supplied by reference TRBV7-2 and TRBJ2-1, is GAGVSQSPSNKVTEKGKDVELRCDPISGHTALYWYRQSLGQGLEFLIYFQGNSAPDKSGLPSDRFSAERTGGSVSTLTIQRTQQEDSAVYLCASSQFRYEQFFGPGTRLTVL.

This chain uses TRBV5-1 with TRBJ1-2; D not certain. Germline V CDR1 and CDR2: SGHRS, YFSETQ. CDR3 length equals 13 residues. Trimming cost V 0 bases and J 5 bases, with 8 bases left between them. This CDR3 reads CASSLGQKYGYTF. CDR3 nucleotide sequence: TGCGCCAGCAGCTTGGGTCAGAAGTATGGCTACACCTTC.

This rearrangement joins TRBV19 to TRBJ1-1; D ambiguous. The CDR3 has 13 residues. Deletions cut 7 bases from V and 0 bases from J, with 9 bases between. Looked up from germline, CDR1 is LNHDA and CDR2 is SQIVND (reference sequence). The CDR3 nucleotides are TGTGCCAGTAAGCCCGGGGTGAACACTGAAGCTTTCTTT. Protein: CASKPGVNTEAFF.

The V call is TRBV7-2, the J call TRBJ2-2; perhaps D is TRBD1 or TRBD2 (7 bases each). V was cut by 6 bases and J by 3 bases, with 14 bases left in between. Germline V gene lookup returns CDR1 SGHTA and CDR2 FQGNSA. The CDR3 extends over 15 amino acids. In DNA, the CDR3 is TGTGCCAGCAGTTTGTCAGGGGGGGACACCGGGGAGCTGTTTTTT. The encoded protein is CASSLSGGDTGELFF.

The chain's CDR3 is CASLDWNQETQYF. DNA for the CDR3: TGTGCCAGTTTGGACTGGAACCAAGAGACCCAGTACTTC. The chain combines TRBV19 with TRBJ2-5, with D possibly being TRBD2 (5 bases). The CDR3 covers 13 residues. V gave up 8 bases and J gave up 0 bases, with 10 bases separating them. Germline values: CDR1 LNHDA, CDR2 SQIVND (reference sequence).

The chain carries TRBV5-4 and TRBJ2-2; D not resolved. CDR3 length: 15 residues. Trimming pared 2 bases from V and 0 bases from J, leaving 8 bases between. CDR1 SGHNT and CDR2 YYREEE come from the germline V gene (reference sequence). Here the CDR3 reads CASSLDLTNTGELFF. CDR3 bases: TGTGCCAGCAGCTTAGACTTGACGAACACCGGGGAGCTGTTTTTT.

Comment on this clone: With a much larger clone just one base away, this may be a read error. The same CDR3 can be traced to other DNA sequences in this sample. The chain employs TRBV9 and TRBJ2-5, with D possibly matching TRBD2 (6 bases). Germline values: CDR1 SGDLS, CDR2 YYNGEE. CDR3 length equals 15 residues. The CDR3 coding sequence is TGCGCCAGCAGCGTATTGCCTAGCGTGGGGGAGACCCAGTACTTC. It is translated as CASSVLPSVGETQYF.

A few counts support this clone. The rearrangement uses TRBV5-5 and TRBJ1-2; D is uncertain. Germline V CDR1 and CDR2: SGHKS, YYEKEE (reference sequence). The CDR3 covers 12 residues. V was shortened by 7 bases and J by 0 bases, with 7 bases between the two germline ends. DNA for the CDR3: TGTGCCAGCGCAGAAGCTAACTATGGCTACACCTTC. Protein: CASAEANYGYTF.

This clone occurred once. The chain links TRBV11-2 to TRBJ2-3, with D possibly being TRBD2 (5 bases). Between the trimmed V and J ends, which lost 5 bases and 0 bases, there was a span of 18 bases. Germline V gives CDR1 SGHAT, CDR2 FQNNGV. The length of the CDR3 is 17 residues. CDR3 in amino acids: CASSPILTGLSTDTQYF. For the CDR3, the DNA is TGTGCCAGCAGCCCGATACTCACCGGACTTAGCACAGATACGCAGTATTTT. Filled out from reference TRBV11-2 and TRBJ2-3, the complete variable domain reads EAGVAQSPRYKIIEKRQSVAFWCNPISGHATLYWYQQILGQGPKLLIQFQNNGVVDDSQLPKDRFSAERLKGVDSTLKIQPAKLEDSAVYLCASSPILTGLSTDTQYFGPGTRLTVL.

V is TRBV10-3 and J is TRBJ2-1, with 8 bases identical to TRBD2. Trimming removed 10 bases from V and 8 bases from J; junction bases left unmatched: 4. Germline loops: CDR1 ENHRY, CDR2 SYGVKD. The length of the CDR3 is 11 residues. This chain's CDR3 is CATGTSDEQFF. Written as DNA, the CDR3 is TGTGCCACCGGGACTAGTGATGAGCAGTTCTTC.

This clone was recorded only once. V and J are TRBV18 and TRBJ2-5; 10 bases are a match to TRBD1. The CDR3 length is 15 residues. Germline CDR1 and CDR2: KGHSH and LQKENI. V dropped 4 bases and J dropped 3; count of bases not matched to a gene: 5. CDR3 nucleotide sequence: TGTGCCAGCTCACGCACCGGGACAGGGGAAGAGACCCAGTACTTC. This sequence encodes CASSRTGTGEETQYF.

J is TRBJ1-1 and V is TRBV6-1, with 7 bases identical to TRBD1. The germline V gene has CDR1 MNHNS and CDR2 SASEGT. Trimming at V came to 6 bases and at J to 6 bases, leaving 10 bases not matched to a gene. The CDR3 extends over 14 amino acids. CDR3 sequence (DNA): TGTGCCAGCAGCCGAGACAGGGACCTCTCTGAAGCTTTCTTT. This sequence encodes CASSRDRDLSEAFF.

J is TRBJ2-1 and V is TRBV4-2; D ambiguous. Germline lookup yields CDR1 LGHNA and CDR2 YNFKEQ. The V and J ends lost 0 bases and 7 bases respectively, with 10 bases between them. The CDR3 loop spans 14 amino acids. DNA for the CDR3: TGTGCCAGCAGCCAAGAGACCGGACGGAATGAGCAGTTCTTC. As protein: CASSQETGRNEQFF.

This clone was counted many times. The CDR3 here is CASSPSDICPGQGAYEQYF. The CDR3 DNA is TGCGCCAGCAGTCCATCCGATATTTGTCCGGGACAGGGGGCTTACGAGCAGTACTTC. The chain is built from TRBV23-1 and TRBJ2-7, with TRBD1 matching 12 bases. TRBV23-1 falls under the ORF class, with uncertain function. V lost 4 bases and J lost 4; bases outside the gene matches: 17. The CDR3 runs to 19 residues.

This clone was observed once. Compared with germline, one end of the junction differs, possibly owing to a read error. V gene TRBV28 combines with J gene TRBJ1-3; no definite D call. This CDR3 spans 14 amino acids. Germline lookup yields CDR1 MDHEN and CDR2 SYDVKM. DNA for the CDR3: TGTGCCAGCAGTTTCGGTCGCTCTGGAAACATCATATATTTT. It is translated as CASSFGRSGNIIYF.

The rearrangement joins TRBV28 to TRBJ2-2; D may be TRBD1 or TRBD2 (6 bases each). The CDR3 runs 17 residues. CDR1 is MDHEN and CDR2 is SYDVKM in the germline V gene. V lost 4 bases, J lost 0 bases, and 15 bases lay in between. CDR3 DNA sequence: TGTGCCAGCAGTTATAATCTGGGGGGCCCGAACACCGGGGAGCTGTTTTTT. Its protein is CASSYNLGGPNTGELFF.

The chain recombines TRBV15 with TRBJ2-6; D gene ambiguous. The germline V and J ends were trimmed by 3 bases and 0 bases, with 15 bases remaining between them. There are 18 residues in the CDR3. Germline assignment: CDR1 LNHNV and CDR2 YYDKDF (reference sequence). This CDR3 reads CATSSESVHFSGANVLTF. CDR3 in DNA: TGTGCCACCAGCAGTGAATCCGTACACTTCTCTGGGGCCAACGTCCTGACTTTC.

V usage is TRBV11-3 and J usage is TRBJ2-3; TRBD2 aligns across 13 bases. The trim removed 5 bases at V and 4 bases at J, leaving 6 bases unmatched. Germline V gives CDR1 SGHNT, CDR2 YENEEA. The CDR3 loop spans 16 amino acids. The CDR3 nucleotides read TGTGCCAGCAGCCTTGGACTAGCGGGAGCTGCAGATACGCAGTATTTT. Amino acid sequence: CASSLGLAGAADTQYF.

This clone was seen repeatedly, ten times or more. One junction end disagrees with the germline gene, perhaps due to a read error. The gene calls are TRBV25-1 and TRBJ2-5; 7 bases are shared with TRBD1. The CDR3 contains 16 residues. CDR1 is MGHDK and CDR2 is SYGVNS in the germline V gene. CDR3 sequence reads: CASSGYNRDSQESQYF. CDR3 bases: TGTGCCAGCAGTGGCTATAACCGGGACAGCCAAGAGTCCCAGTACTTC.